The T cell receptor (beta chain) under discussion was sequenced for a study of T-cell memory formation after mild COVID-19. The CDR3 length is 13 residues. V lost 10 bases and J lost 6, with 16 bases in between. From germline, CDR1 is KGHDR and CDR2 SFDVKD. MiXCR was run by TCRdb on the 5' RACE reads, yielding one entry per CDR3 protein. The repertoire holds approximately 210,000 distinct CDR3 sequences, with under 12% as singletons. Material for sequencing was PBMCs or a T cell subset sorted from them (not recorded which). The source is a man between 18 and 29 years old who had mild COVID-19 (a few samples of this study predate the infection). Cell type and time point are not known. The V call is TRBV24-1, the J call TRBJ2-3, with D tentatively TRBD2 (6 bases). In nucleotides, the CDR3 is TGTGCCACGGAGGGGCAGGAGCGGGATACGCAGTATTTT. Its protein is CATEGQERDTQYF.